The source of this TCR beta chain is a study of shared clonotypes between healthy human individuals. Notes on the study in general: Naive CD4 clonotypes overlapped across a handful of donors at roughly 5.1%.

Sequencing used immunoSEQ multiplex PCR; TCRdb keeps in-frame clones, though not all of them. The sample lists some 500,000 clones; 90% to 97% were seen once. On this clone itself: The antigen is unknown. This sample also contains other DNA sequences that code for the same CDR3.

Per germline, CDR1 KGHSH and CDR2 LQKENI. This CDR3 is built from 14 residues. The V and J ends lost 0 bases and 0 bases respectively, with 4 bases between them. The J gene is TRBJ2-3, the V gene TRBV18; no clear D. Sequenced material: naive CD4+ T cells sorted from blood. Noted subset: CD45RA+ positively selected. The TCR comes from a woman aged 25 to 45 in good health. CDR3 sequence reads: CASSPPSSTDTQYF. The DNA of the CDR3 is TGTGCCAGCTCACCACCCTCTAGCACAGATACGCAGTATTTT.